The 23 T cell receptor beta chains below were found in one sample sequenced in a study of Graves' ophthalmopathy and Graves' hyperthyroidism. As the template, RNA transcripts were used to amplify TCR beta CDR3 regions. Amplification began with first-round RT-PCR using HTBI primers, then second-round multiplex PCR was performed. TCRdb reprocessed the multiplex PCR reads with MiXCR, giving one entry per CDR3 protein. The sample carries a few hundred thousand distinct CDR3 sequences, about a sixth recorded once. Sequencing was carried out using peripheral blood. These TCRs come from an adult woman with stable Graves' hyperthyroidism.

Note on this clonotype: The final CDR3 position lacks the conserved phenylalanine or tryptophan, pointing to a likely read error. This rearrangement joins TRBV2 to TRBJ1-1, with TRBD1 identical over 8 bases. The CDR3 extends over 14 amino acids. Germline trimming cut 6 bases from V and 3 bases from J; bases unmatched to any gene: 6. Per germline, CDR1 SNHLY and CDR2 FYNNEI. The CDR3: CASSSTGVDTEAFL. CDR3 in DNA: TGTGCCAGCAGCTCGACAGGGGTAGACACTGAAGCTTTCCTT.

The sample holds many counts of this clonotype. As DNA, the CDR3 is TGTGCCAGCAGCCAAGGGAAGTACTTCCAGCTAGCGGGTCAAGAGACCCAGTACTTC. This codes for CASSQGKYFQLAGQETQYF. This chain joins TRBV14 and TRBJ2-5; the match to TRBD2 covers 8 bases. Germline CDR1 SGHDN, CDR2 FVKESK. J was trimmed by 2 bases and V by 1 base; bases with no gene match: 15. The CDR3 spans 19 residues.

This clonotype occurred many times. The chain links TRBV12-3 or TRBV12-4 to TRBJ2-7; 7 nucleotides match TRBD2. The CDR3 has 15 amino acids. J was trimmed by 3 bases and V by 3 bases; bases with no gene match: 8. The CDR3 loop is CASSFRGGGYYEQYF. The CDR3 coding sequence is TGTGCCAGCAGTTTCCGCGGGGGAGGGTACTACGAGCAGTACTTC.

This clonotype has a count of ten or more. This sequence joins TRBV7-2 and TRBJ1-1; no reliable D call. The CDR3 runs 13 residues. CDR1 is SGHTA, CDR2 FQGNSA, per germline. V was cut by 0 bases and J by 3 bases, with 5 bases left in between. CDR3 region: CASSLAQDTEAFF. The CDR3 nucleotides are TGTGCCAGCAGCTTAGCGCAGGACACTGAAGCTTTCTTT.

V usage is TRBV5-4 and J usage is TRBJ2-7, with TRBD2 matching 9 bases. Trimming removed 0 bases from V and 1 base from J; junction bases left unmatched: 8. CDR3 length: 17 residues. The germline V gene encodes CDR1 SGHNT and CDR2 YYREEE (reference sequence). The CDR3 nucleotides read TGTGCCAGCAGCTTGGGGGTAGCGGGAGTGCGGTCCTACGAGCAGTACTTC. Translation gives CASSLGVAGVRSYEQYF.

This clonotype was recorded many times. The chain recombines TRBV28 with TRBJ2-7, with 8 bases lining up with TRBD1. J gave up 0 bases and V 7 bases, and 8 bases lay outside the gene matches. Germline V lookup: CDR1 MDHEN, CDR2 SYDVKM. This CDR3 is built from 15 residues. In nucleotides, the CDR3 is TGTGCCAGCATCAACCCGACAGGGGCCTCCTACGAGCAGTACTTC. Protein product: CASINPTGASYEQYF.

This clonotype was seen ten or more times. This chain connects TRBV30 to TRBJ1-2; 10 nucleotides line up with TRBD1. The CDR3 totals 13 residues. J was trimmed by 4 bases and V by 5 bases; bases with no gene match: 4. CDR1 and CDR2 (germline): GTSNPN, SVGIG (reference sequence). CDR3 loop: CAWRGTGVYGYTF. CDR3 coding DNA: TGTGCCTGGCGGGGGACAGGGGTCTATGGCTACACCTTC.

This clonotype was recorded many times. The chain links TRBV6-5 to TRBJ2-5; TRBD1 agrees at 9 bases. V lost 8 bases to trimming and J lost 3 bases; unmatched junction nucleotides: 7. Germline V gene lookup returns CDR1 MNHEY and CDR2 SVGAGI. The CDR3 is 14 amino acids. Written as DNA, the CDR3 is TGTGCCAGCCGCGACAGGGGGAAAAAAGAGACCCAGTACTTC. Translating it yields CASRDRGKKETQYF.

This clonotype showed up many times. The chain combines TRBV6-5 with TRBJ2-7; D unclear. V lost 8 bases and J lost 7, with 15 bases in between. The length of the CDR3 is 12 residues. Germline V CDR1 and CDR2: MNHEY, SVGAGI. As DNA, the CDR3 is TGTGCCAGCCGCGCGCGGCTCGGAGAGCAGTACTTC. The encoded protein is CASRARLGEQYF.

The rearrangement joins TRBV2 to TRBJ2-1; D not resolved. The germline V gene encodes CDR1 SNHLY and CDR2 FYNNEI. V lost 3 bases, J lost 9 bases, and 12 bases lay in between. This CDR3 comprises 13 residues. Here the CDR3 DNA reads TGTGCCAGCAGTGAGTCCGCTCATCTTGAGCAGTTCTTC. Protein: CASSESAHLEQFF.

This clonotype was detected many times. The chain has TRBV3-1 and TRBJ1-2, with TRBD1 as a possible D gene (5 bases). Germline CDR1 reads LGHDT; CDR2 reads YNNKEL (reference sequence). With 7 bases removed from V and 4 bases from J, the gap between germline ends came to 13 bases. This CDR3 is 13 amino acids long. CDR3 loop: CASTQGPGYGYTF. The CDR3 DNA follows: TGTGCCAGCACCCAGGGACCGGGCTATGGCTACACCTTC.

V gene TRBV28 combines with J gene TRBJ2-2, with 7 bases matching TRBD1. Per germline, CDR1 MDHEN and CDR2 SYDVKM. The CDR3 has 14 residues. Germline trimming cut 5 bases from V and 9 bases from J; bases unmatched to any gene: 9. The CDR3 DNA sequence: TGTGCCAGCAGTCCACTAGGGACAGTCAGGGAGCTGTTTTTT. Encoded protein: CASSPLGTVRELFF.

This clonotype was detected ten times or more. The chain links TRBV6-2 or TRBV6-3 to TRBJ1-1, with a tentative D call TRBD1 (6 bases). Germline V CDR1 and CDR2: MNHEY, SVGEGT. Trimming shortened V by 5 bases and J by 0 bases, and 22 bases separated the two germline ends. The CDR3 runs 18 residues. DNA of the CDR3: TGTGCCAGCAGTCCCGGGACAAGAAAGAGAGGTTTGAACACTGAAGCTTTCTTT. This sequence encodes CASSPGTRKRGLNTEAFF.

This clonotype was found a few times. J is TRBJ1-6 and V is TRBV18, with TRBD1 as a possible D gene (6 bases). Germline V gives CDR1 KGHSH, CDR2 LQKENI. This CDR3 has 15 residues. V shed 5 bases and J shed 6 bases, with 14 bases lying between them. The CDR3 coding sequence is TGTGCCAGCTCAAATGACAGGCAGAGTAATTCACCCCTCCACTTT. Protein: CASSNDRQSNSPLHF.

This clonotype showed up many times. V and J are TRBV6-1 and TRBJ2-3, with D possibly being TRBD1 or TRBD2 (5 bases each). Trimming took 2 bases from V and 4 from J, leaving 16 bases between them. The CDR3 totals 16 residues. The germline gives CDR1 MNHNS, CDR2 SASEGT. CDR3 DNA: TGTGCCAGCAGTGAAATGTTAGCCAGAGGGGCAGATACGCAGTATTTT. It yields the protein CASSEMLARGADTQYF.

CDR3 sequence: CASSVDATGENTEAFF. The CDR3 DNA follows: TGTGCCAGCAGCGTAGATGCGACAGGGGAGAACACTGAAGCTTTCTTT. The V call is TRBV9, the J call TRBJ1-1; 8 positions agree with TRBD1. The ends lost 0 bases at V and 1 base at J; junction bases unmatched: 5. The CDR3 is 16 amino acids. Per germline, CDR1 SGDLS and CDR2 YYNGEE. Supplemented by reference TRBV9 and TRBJ1-1, the full variable domain reads DSGVTQTPKHLITATGQRVTLRCSPRSGDLSVYWYQQSLDQGLQFLIQYYNGEERAKGNILERFSAQQFPDLHSELNLSSLELGDSALYFCASSVDATGENTEAFFGQGTRLTVV.

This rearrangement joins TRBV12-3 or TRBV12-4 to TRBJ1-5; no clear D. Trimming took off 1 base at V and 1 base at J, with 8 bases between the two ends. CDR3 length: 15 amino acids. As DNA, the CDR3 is TGTGCCAGCAGTTTAGATGGGTTGAGCAATCAGCCCCAGCATTTT. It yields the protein CASSLDGLSNQPQHF.

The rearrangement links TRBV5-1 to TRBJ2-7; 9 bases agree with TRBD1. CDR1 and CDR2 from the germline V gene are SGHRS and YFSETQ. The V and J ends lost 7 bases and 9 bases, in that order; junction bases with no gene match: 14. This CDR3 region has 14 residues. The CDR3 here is CASSTGGTTYPQYF. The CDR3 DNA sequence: TGCGCCAGCTCTACAGGGGGCACTACATATCCGCAGTACTTC.

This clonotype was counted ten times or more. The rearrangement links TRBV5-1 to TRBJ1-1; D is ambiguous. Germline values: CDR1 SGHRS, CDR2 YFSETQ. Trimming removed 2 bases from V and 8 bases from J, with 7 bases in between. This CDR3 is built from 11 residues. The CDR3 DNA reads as TGCGCCAGCAGCTTTGGAGCAGAAGCTTTCTTT. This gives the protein CASSFGAEAFF.

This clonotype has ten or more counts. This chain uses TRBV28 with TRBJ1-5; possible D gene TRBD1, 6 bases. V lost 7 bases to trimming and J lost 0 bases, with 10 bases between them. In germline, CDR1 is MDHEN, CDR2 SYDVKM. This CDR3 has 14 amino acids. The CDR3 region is CASKWTVSNQPQHF. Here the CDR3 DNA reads TGTGCCAGCAAATGGACAGTTAGCAATCAGCCCCAGCATTTT.

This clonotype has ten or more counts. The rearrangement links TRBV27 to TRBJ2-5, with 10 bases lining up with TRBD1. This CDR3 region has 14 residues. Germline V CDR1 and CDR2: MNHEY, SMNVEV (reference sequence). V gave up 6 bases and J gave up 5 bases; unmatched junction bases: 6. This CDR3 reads CASRGTGVEETQYF. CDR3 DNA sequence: TGTGCCAGCAGAGGGACAGGGGTAGAGGAGACCCAGTACTTC.

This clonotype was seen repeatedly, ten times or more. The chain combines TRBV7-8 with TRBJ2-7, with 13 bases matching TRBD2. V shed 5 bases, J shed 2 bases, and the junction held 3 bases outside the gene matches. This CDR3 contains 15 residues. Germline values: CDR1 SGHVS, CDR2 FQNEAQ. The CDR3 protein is CASSETSGRTYEQYF. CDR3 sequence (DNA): TGTGCCAGCAGCGAGACTAGCGGGAGGACCTACGAGCAGTACTTC. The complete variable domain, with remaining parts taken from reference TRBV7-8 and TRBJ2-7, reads GAGVSQSPRYKVAKRGQDVALRCDPISGHVSLFWYQQALGQGPEFLTYFQNEAQLDKSGLPSDRFFAERPEGSVSTLKIQRTQQEDSAVYLCASSETSGRTYEQYFGPGTRLTVT.

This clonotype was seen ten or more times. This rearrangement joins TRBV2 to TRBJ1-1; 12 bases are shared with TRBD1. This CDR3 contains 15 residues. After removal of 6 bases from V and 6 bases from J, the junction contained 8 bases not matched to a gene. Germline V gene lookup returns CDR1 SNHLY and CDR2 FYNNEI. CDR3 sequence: CASRGRDRGLAEAFF. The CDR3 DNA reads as TGTGCCAGCAGGGGCCGGGACAGGGGGCTTGCTGAAGCTTTCTTT.